Below, 22 T cell receptor beta chains from the same sample are listed, as sequenced in a study of CD8+CD57+ T cells in acquired aplastic anemia. CD8+CD57+ cell expansion, shown by flow cytometry, had occurred in the patients selected for sequencing. Both TCR beta VDJ combination and CDR3 sequence profiling were carried out. Genomic DNA was the template for this profiling. TCRdb analysed the reads with MiXCR anew, one entry per CDR3 protein. The sample carries about 160,000 distinct CDR3 sequences, over 55% recorded once. The sample comprised sorted CD4+, CD8+, or CD8+CD57+ T cells (not recorded which) from PBMCs. The receptor source for this set is a human donor with aplastic anemia.

V is TRBV20-1 and J is TRBJ2-7; TRBD2 matches 8 bases. TRBJ2-1 explains the end of the DNA better; the J call may be wrong. CDR1 and CDR2 (germline): DFQATT, SNEGSKA (reference sequence). This CDR3 comprises 15 residues. Here the CDR3 DNA reads TGCAGCGTCCGATCGGGAGGGGGGCCCTACAATGAGCAGTTCTTC. Protein sequence: CSVRSGGGPYNEQFF.

This clonotype was recorded many times. The chain recombines TRBV10-3 with TRBJ2-3; 8 nucleotides align to TRBD2. Germline lookup yields CDR1 ENHRY and CDR2 SYGVKD. The CDR3 sequence is 15 residues long. The V and J ends lost 6 bases and 0 bases, in that order; junction bases with no gene match: 5. CDR3 DNA: TGTGCCATCAGCTCCTTAGCGGGGAGCACAGATACGCAGTATTTT. Amino acid sequence: CAISSLAGSTDTQYF.

This chain links TRBV7-2 with TRBJ2-1; 8 nucleotides agree with TRBD1. This CDR3 is built from 15 residues. CDR1 is SGHTA, CDR2 FQGNSA, per germline. The trim removed 1 base at V and 8 bases at J, leaving 7 bases unmatched. As DNA, the CDR3 is TGTGCCAGCAGCTTAGTACCCCACAGGGGGGATGAGCAGTTCTTC. The encoded protein is CASSLVPHRGDEQFF.

The chain uses TRBV29-1 and TRBJ2-1; no firm D call. Germline values: CDR1 SQVTM, CDR2 ANQGSEA. The CDR3 extends over 15 amino acids. This CDR3 reads CASSLLGLSYNEQFF. The CDR3 nucleotides are TGCGCCAGCAGCCTCCTTGGTCTCTCCTACAATGAGCAGTTCTTC.

The genes are TRBV29-1 and TRBJ1-1, with 7 positions matching TRBD1. V shed 0 bases and J 12 bases; nucleotides not matched to a gene: 7. From germline, CDR1 is SQVTM and CDR2 ANQGSEA. The length of the CDR3 is 12 residues. The CDR3 region is CSVEDRQGMTFF. CDR3 nucleotides: TGCAGCGTTGAAGATCGACAGGGCATGACTTTCTTT. Full variable domain (remainder filled in from reference TRBV29-1 and TRBJ1-1): SAVISQKPSRDICQRGTSLTIQCQVDSQVTMMFWYRQQPGQSLTLIATANQGSEATYESGFVIDKFPISRPNLTFSTLTVSNMSPEDSSIYLCSVEDRQGMTFFGQGTRLTVV.

The chain has TRBV29-1 and TRBJ2-3; 8 positions agree with TRBD2. V lost 7 bases to trimming and J lost 5 bases; unmatched junction nucleotides: 11. Germline V gene sequence: CDR1 SQVTM, CDR2 ANQGSEA. This CDR3 comprises 14 residues. CDR3 amino acids: CSAWGAGVGDTQYF. Here the CDR3 DNA reads TGCAGCGCCTGGGGAGCGGGAGTGGGAGATACGCAGTATTTT.

This chain connects TRBV29-1 to TRBJ2-5, with TRBD1 matching over 8 bases. The germline V gene encodes CDR1 SQVTM and CDR2 ANQGSEA. There are 14 residues in the CDR3. V shed 7 bases, J shed 4 bases, and the junction held 11 bases outside the gene matches. This CDR3 is CSGTPQGAGETQYF. CDR3 DNA sequence: TGCAGCGGTACCCCTCAGGGGGCAGGAGAGACCCAGTACTTC.

This clonotype came up a few times. This chain joins TRBV15 and TRBJ2-7, with D possibly called TRBD1 or TRBD2 (6 bases each). CDR1 is LNHNV and CDR2 is YYDKDF in the germline V gene (reference sequence). The V gene lost 1 base and the J gene lost 5 bases, with 15 bases spanning the gap. This CDR3 is built from 15 residues. As DNA, the CDR3 is TGTGCCACCAGCAGAGGGGGGGCAGGGGTCCACGAGCAGTACTTC. Amino acids: CATSRGGAGVHEQYF. The complete variable domain, with remaining parts taken from reference TRBV15 and TRBJ2-7, reads DAMVIQNPRYQVTQFGKPVTLSCSQTLNHNVMYWYQQKSSQAPKLLFHYYDKDFNNEADTPDNFQSRRPNTSFCFLDIRSPGLGDTAMYLCATSRGGAGVHEQYFGPGTRLTVT.

This clonotype has only one observation. The chain employs TRBV20-1 and TRBJ2-1, with 14 bases fitting TRBD2. Germline V gene sequence: CDR1 DFQATT, CDR2 SNEGSKA (reference sequence). This CDR3 region has 20 residues. Trimming at V came to 4 bases and at J to 6 bases, leaving 20 bases not matched to a gene. CDR3: CSAKSLETSGGAGDRNEQFF. The DNA of the CDR3 is TGCAGTGCTAAAAGCCTGGAGACTAGCGGGGGGGCGGGAGACCGCAATGAGCAGTTCTTC.

The chain recombines TRBV7-9 with TRBJ2-5; no definite D call. The CDR3 extends over 14 amino acids. Trimming took off 4 bases at V and 4 bases at J, with 13 bases between the two ends. Per germline, CDR1 SEHNR and CDR2 FQNEAQ (reference sequence). This CDR3 reads CASSSVGPAETQYF. CDR3 bases: TGTGCCAGCAGCTCCGTTGGGCCGGCAGAGACCCAGTACTTC.

In this sample, this clonotype turned up once. V usage is TRBV11-2 and J usage is TRBJ2-7; 10 bases align to TRBD2. In germline, CDR1 is SGHAT, CDR2 FQNNGV. There are 16 residues in the CDR3. Losses at the gene ends were 3 bases for V and 1 base for J; bases not matched to a gene: 6. The CDR3 coding sequence is TGTGCCAGCAGCTTGCGTAGCGGGAGGCCATCCTACGAGCAGTACTTC. Translating gives CASSLRSGRPSYEQYF.

The chain has TRBV7-3 and TRBJ2-3; 8 bases map to TRBD1. The CDR3 spans 14 residues. With 5 bases clipped from V and 5 bases from J, the junction kept 6 bases outside the gene matches. Germline lookup yields CDR1 SGHTA and CDR2 FQGTGA. CDR3 in amino acids: CASSPTGAGDTQYF. DNA of the CDR3: TGTGCCAGCAGCCCGACAGGGGCAGGAGATACGCAGTATTTT.

The gene calls are TRBV10-3 and TRBJ1-1; D perhaps matches TRBD1 (6 bases). This CDR3 has 14 residues. Trimming shortened V by 6 bases and J by 1 base, and 12 bases separated the two germline ends. CDR1 is ENHRY and CDR2 is SYGVKD in the germline V gene. The CDR3 is CAISLTGTNTEAFF. Written as DNA, the CDR3 is TGTGCCATCAGCCTTACAGGGACGAACACTGAAGCTTTCTTT.

V and J are TRBV20-1 and TRBJ2-1; no firm D call. There are 14 residues in the CDR3. Between the trimmed V and J ends, which lost 3 bases and 0 bases, there was a span of 9 bases. Per germline, CDR1 DFQATT and CDR2 SNEGSKA (reference sequence). The CDR3 here is CSASAGSSYNEQFF. For the CDR3, the DNA is TGCAGTGCTAGTGCTGGTAGCTCCTACAATGAGCAGTTCTTC.

This clonotype was counted a few times. The chain is built from TRBV20-1 and TRBJ2-5, with D tentatively TRBD2 (6 bases). The CDR3 runs 13 residues. V gave up 6 bases and J gave up 4 bases, with 15 bases separating them. The germline CDR1 and CDR2 sequences are DFQATT and SNEGSKA (reference sequence). The CDR3 nucleotides read TGCAGTGCGACACCCCTAGCGCGAGAGACCCAGTACTTC. Protein: CSATPLARETQYF.

The CDR3 sequence: CATSRDKGMYGYTF. CDR3 in DNA: TGTGCCACCAGCAGAGATAAAGGAATGTATGGCTACACCTTC. The chain carries TRBV15 and TRBJ1-2, with D uncertain. Germline CDR1 reads LNHNV; CDR2 reads YYDKDF (reference sequence). V gave up 0 bases and J gave up 5 bases, with 10 bases separating them. This CDR3 has 14 residues.

This clonotype was observed at least ten times. The chain is built from TRBV4-1 and TRBJ2-7; 13 bases map to TRBD2. Germline CDR1 and CDR2: MGHRA and YSYEKL. The junction had 8 bases not matched to a gene; V was cut back by 3 bases and J by 12 bases. CDR3 length: 14 amino acids. Here the CDR3 reads CASSHVGTSGIRYF. CDR3 nucleotides: TGCGCCAGCAGCCACGTTGGGACTAGCGGGATTAGGTACTTC.

The rearrangement uses TRBV7-6 and TRBJ2-1, with 9 bases identical to TRBD1. CDR3 length: 16 residues. V lost 3 bases to trimming and J lost 6 bases; unmatched junction nucleotides: 9. Germline loops: CDR1 SGHVS, CDR2 FNYEAQ. CDR3 DNA sequence: TGTGCCAGCAGCTTGAGGCCGGGACAGGGTGGCAATGAGCAGTTCTTC. Amino acids: CASSLRPGQGGNEQFF.

This clonotype was observed a single time. V gene TRBV20-1 combines with J gene TRBJ2-3, with D possibly TRBD2 on 5 matching bases. The V gene lost 0 bases and the J gene lost 2 bases, with 18 bases spanning the gap. This CDR3 region has 17 residues. CDR1 and CDR2 (germline): DFQATT, SNEGSKA (reference sequence). CDR3 sequence reads: CSARDPHGSGSTDTQYF. The CDR3 DNA reads TGCAGTGCTAGAGACCCCCATGGGAGCGGATCCACAGATACGCAGTATTTT.

This clonotype has just one count. The genes are TRBV7-8 and TRBJ2-7, with 9 nucleotides matching TRBD2. Germline loops: CDR1 SGHVS, CDR2 FQNEAQ. The CDR3 is 14 residues long. V was pared by 5 bases and J by 3 bases, with 5 bases of the junction left unmatched. The CDR3 nucleotides are TGTGCCAGCAGCCCCAGGACTAGCGACTACGAGCAGTACGTC. This encodes CASSPRTSDYEQYV.

The rearrangement uses TRBV19 and TRBJ2-5; D might be TRBD2 (6 bases). This CDR3 is 15 amino acids long. Germline assignment: CDR1 LNHDA and CDR2 SQIVND (reference sequence). Trimming pared 4 bases from V and 1 base from J, leaving 13 bases between. The CDR3 DNA reads TGTGCCAGTAGTACCATGGGACTGATCCAAGAGACCCAGTACTTC. It translates to CASSTMGLIQETQYF. Looking up the rest from reference TRBV19 and TRBJ2-5 gives the full variable domain: DGGITQSPKYLFRKEGQNVTLSCEQNLNHDAMYWYRQDPGQGLRLIYYSQIVNDFQKGDIAEGYSVSREKKESFPLTVTSAQKNPTAFYLCASSTMGLIQETQYFGPGTRLLVL.

The rearrangement uses TRBV6-5 and TRBJ1-1; no clear D gene. There are 15 residues in the CDR3. CDR1 MNHEY and CDR2 SVGAGI come from the germline V gene. V was pared by 2 bases and J by 1 base, with 11 bases between. The CDR3 region has the DNA TGTGCCAGCAGTTACCTCCCTTGGAGGAACACTGAAGCTTTCTTT. Protein product: CASSYLPWRNTEAFF.